Presented here are 28 T cell receptor beta chains from one specimen sequenced in a study of PD-1 blockade in classical Hodgkin lymphoma. Noted time point: cycle 4 day 1 (C4D1), after 6 weeks of nivolumab. All the patients suffered relapse after autologous stem cell transplantation, and brentuximab vedotin exposure differed. Produced via immunoSEQ multiplex PCR; TCRdb's table is partial and in-frame only. The repertoire has over 25,000 clones, 65% to 80% of them found once; the top ten carry approximately 4%. Source: peripheral blood mononuclear cells (PBMCs), taken before the fourth cycle of nivolumab. Receptors originate from a human donor with classical Hodgkin lymphoma.

The chain couples TRBV28 to TRBJ2-5; TRBD1 is a possible D gene (6 bases). V gave up 5 bases and J gave up 2 bases, with 9 bases separating them. Germline V gene lookup returns CDR1 MDHEN and CDR2 SYDVKM. The length of the CDR3 is 13 residues. The CDR3: CASSKGDQETQYF. The CDR3, as DNA: TGTGCCAGCAGTAAGGGGGATCAAGAGACCCAGTACTTC.

V usage is TRBV27 and J usage is TRBJ1-5; 7 bases map to TRBD1. CDR1 is MNHEY and CDR2 is SMNVEV in the germline V gene (reference sequence). The CDR3 runs 15 residues. With V trimmed by 6 bases and J by 3 bases, 8 bases remained unmatched. The CDR3 coding sequence is TGTGCCAGCAGAGGAGGAGGGGGCGTCAATCAGCCCCAGCATTTT. It translates to CASRGGGGVNQPQHF.

The V gene is TRBV10-1, the J gene TRBJ2-6, with unresolved D. This CDR3 region has 18 residues. V was clipped by 4 bases and J by 5 bases, with 21 bases between them. Germline V lookup: CDR1 WNHNN, CDR2 SYGVQD (reference sequence). The CDR3 here is CASSGVLIAQSRANVLTF. CDR3 sequence (DNA): TGCGCCAGCAGTGGGGTTTTAATCGCACAAAGTCGGGCCAACGTCCTGACTTTC.

The chain uses TRBV29-1 and TRBJ1-2, with 9 positions matching TRBD1. V lost 5 bases to trimming and J lost 4 bases; unmatched junction nucleotides: 8. Germline assignment: CDR1 SQVTM and CDR2 ANQGSEA. The CDR3 spans 14 residues. CDR3 nucleotides: TGCAGCGTTTACGGGACAGGGTCCACCTATGGCTACACCTTC. Amino acid sequence: CSVYGTGSTYGYTF.

The rearrangement uses TRBV30 and TRBJ1-2; no definite D call. The CDR3 covers 8 residues. Trimming took 7 bases from V and 6 from J, leaving 3 bases between them. The germline V gene encodes CDR1 GTSNPN and CDR2 SVGIG (reference sequence). This CDR3 is CALNGYTF. The CDR3 coding sequence is TGTGCCTTAAATGGCTACACCTTC.

This chain connects TRBV7-2 to TRBJ1-2, with 7 bases matching TRBD1. Germline values: CDR1 SGHTA, CDR2 FQGNSA. The trim removed 5 bases at V and 1 base at J, leaving 10 bases unmatched. The CDR3 has 16 residues. CDR3 loop: CASSPQGQGVNYGYTF. Here the CDR3 DNA reads TGTGCCAGCAGCCCCCAGGGGCAGGGGGTTAACTATGGCTACACCTTC.

About this clone itself: At one end, the junction sequence differs from germline, possibly due to a read error. The chain joins TRBV7-3 to TRBJ2-3, with 13 positions matching TRBD2. The CDR3 length is 21 residues. The germline gives CDR1 SGHTA, CDR2 FQGTGA. CDR3 coding DNA: TGTGCCAGCAGCATAACAGGAGGACTAGCGGGGGCCATGATTAGCACAGATACGCAGTATTTT. Its translation: CASSITGGLAGAMISTDTQYF.

The chain is built from TRBV4-3 and TRBJ1-1; 7 bases agree with TRBD1. Germline trimming cut 3 bases from V and 5 bases from J; bases unmatched to any gene: 3. Looked up from germline, CDR1 is LGHNA and CDR2 is YSLEER. CDR3 size: 13 residues. The CDR3 sequence: CASSHLTGTEAFF. The CDR3 DNA reads TGCGCCAGCAGCCACCTGACAGGGACTGAAGCTTTCTTT.

In regard to this clone: Compared with germline, one end of the junction differs, possibly owing to a read error. The CDR3 DNA reads TGTGCCAGCAGTGAAATCCCCATTATAAAAGAATCCTACGAGCAGTACTTC. Amino acid sequence: CASSEIPIIKESYEQYF. This chain links TRBV10-3 with TRBJ2-7; D is unresolved. Looked up from germline, CDR1 is ENHRY and CDR2 is SYGVKD. The CDR3 spans 17 residues.

To note about this clone: Mismatch with germline at one junction end may stem from a read error. The chain links TRBV4-3 to TRBJ1-3; no clear D. Per the germline V gene, CDR1 is LGHNA and CDR2 is YSLEER. The CDR3 is made up of 16 amino acids. CDR3 in amino acids: CASGQDRAGSGNTIYF. The CDR3 DNA follows: TGCGCCAGCGGCCAAGATAGGGCAGGTTCTGGAAACACCATATATTTT.

The rearrangement joins TRBV7-3 to TRBJ1-1; D is ambiguous. This CDR3 is 14 amino acids long. Deletions cut 1 base from V and 1 base from J, with 7 bases between. Germline-derived CDR1 and CDR2 are SGHTA and FQGTGA. CDR3 protein: CASSLNGENTEAFF. The CDR3 nucleotides read TGTGCCAGCAGCTTAAACGGGGAGAACACTGAAGCTTTCTTT. Looking up the rest from reference TRBV7-3 and TRBJ1-1 gives the full variable domain: GAGVSQTPSNKVTEKGKYVELRCDPISGHTALYWYRQSLGQGPEFLIYFQGTGAADDSGLPNDRFFAVRPEGSVSTLKIQRTERGDSAVYLCASSLNGENTEAFFGQGTRLTVV.

The chain carries TRBV19 and TRBJ2-1; D is unresolved. V dropped 10 bases and J dropped 7 bases, with 17 bases sitting between them. The CDR3 is 13 amino acids. CDR1 LNHDA and CDR2 SQIVND come from the germline V gene (reference sequence). DNA of the CDR3: TGTGCCACCCAGAGTTGGGGTCGGAATGAGCAGTTCTTC. Protein: CATQSWGRNEQFF.

This clone has just a few counts. The chain combines TRBV2 with TRBJ2-4; the D is unclear. Trimming removed 8 bases at V and 0 bases at J, with 11 bases between. This CDR3 region has 14 residues. Germline V gene data show CDR1 as SNHLY and CDR2 as FYNNEI. CDR3 DNA: TGTGCCAGCGGCATAACTATAGCCAAAAACATTCAGTACTTC. This gives the protein CASGITIAKNIQYF.

A single count supports this clone. The chain joins TRBV27 to TRBJ2-3; D is unclear. The CDR3 consists of 14 residues. Trimming removed 7 bases at V and 4 bases at J, with 15 bases between. The V gene's germline CDR1 is MNHEY and CDR2 SMNVEV (reference sequence). The CDR3 sequence: CASMSYLLSDTQYF. In nucleotides, the CDR3 is TGTGCCAGCATGTCGTACCTTCTCTCAGATACGCAGTATTTT.

V is TRBV6-6 and J is TRBJ2-2, with D hard to call. The CDR3 is 14 amino acids. Deletions cut 1 base from V and 1 base from J, with 4 bases between. CDR1 is MNHNY, CDR2 SVGAGI, per germline (reference sequence). CDR3 loop: CASSYLQNTGELFF. CDR3 coding DNA: TGTGCCAGCAGTTACTTACAGAACACCGGGGAGCTGTTTTTT.

V is TRBV5-6 and J is TRBJ2-5, with D perhaps given as TRBD1 or TRBD2 (7 bases each). The length of the CDR3 is 17 residues. V was pared by 4 bases and J by 2 bases, with 21 bases between. The germline CDR1 and CDR2 sequences are SGHDT and YYEEEE. In nucleotides, the CDR3 is TGTGCCAGCAGCCATACCAAGCGGGGCAGGGGGCAAGAGACCCAGTACTTC. Amino acid sequence: CASSHTKRGRGQETQYF.

Regarding this clone: Other DNA sequences in this specimen translate into the identical CDR3. The rearrangement links TRBV4-3 to TRBJ2-3; 8 bases map to TRBD2. With V trimmed by 0 bases and J by 3 bases, 2 bases remained unmatched. The CDR3 has 15 residues. CDR1 is LGHNA, CDR2 YSLEER, per germline. The CDR3 DNA follows: TGCGCCAGCAGCCAAGACCAGCGGGGGACAGATACGCAGTATTTT. Protein product: CASSQDQRGTDTQYF.

The chain couples TRBV6-5 to TRBJ1-5; perhaps TRBD1 as D (6 bases). This CDR3 spans 15 amino acids. Germline V gene data show CDR1 as MNHEY and CDR2 as SVGAGI. Trimming left V 5 bases short and J 4 bases short, with 15 bases between. CDR3 nucleotides: TGTGCCAGCAGTACCGGGACACCGCATAATCAGCCCCAGCATTTT. Residues: CASSTGTPHNQPQHF.

This clone was counted a single time. The V call is TRBV7-9, the J call TRBJ1-4; possibly TRBD1 for D (5 bases). CDR1 is SEHNR and CDR2 is FQNEAQ in the germline V gene (reference sequence). Trimming shortened V by 5 bases and J by 0 bases, and 10 bases separated the two germline ends. This CDR3 comprises 15 residues. The CDR3 DNA follows: TGTGCCAGCAGCCCTACGACAGCAACTAATGAAAAACTGTTTTTT. Its protein is CASSPTTATNEKLFF. Full variable domain (outside the CDR3, taken from reference TRBV7-9 and TRBJ1-4): DTGVSQNPRHKITKRGQNVTFRCDPISEHNRLYWYRQTLGQGPEFLTYFQNEAQLEKSRLLSDRFSAERPKGSFSTLEIQRTEQGDSAMYLCASSPTTATNEKLFFGSGTQLSVL.

The chain employs TRBV5-1 and TRBJ2-7; D gene uncertain. The V gene lost 0 bases and the J gene lost 4 bases, with 5 bases spanning the gap. Germline V gene sequence: CDR1 SGHRS, CDR2 YFSETQ. The CDR3 extends over 12 amino acids. The CDR3 reads CASSLGLYEQYF. DNA for the CDR3: TGCGCCAGCAGCTTGGGACTTTACGAGCAGTACTTC. Full variable domain (remainder filled in from reference TRBV5-1 and TRBJ2-7): KAGVTQTPRYLIKTRGQQVTLSCSPISGHRSVSWYQQTPGQGLQFLFEYFSETQRNKGNFPGRFSGRQFSNSRSEMNVSTLELGDSALYLCASSLGLYEQYFGPGTRLTVT.

J is TRBJ2-7 and V is TRBV6-5, with D perhaps matching TRBD1 or TRBD2 (5 bases each). The ends were cut back, 2 bases at V and 2 bases at J, with 13 bases in the middle. The CDR3 loop spans 15 amino acids. CDR1 and CDR2 (germline): MNHEY, SVGAGI. In DNA, the CDR3 is TGTGCCAGCAGTTACGTCGGGGCAGGGCCCTACGAGCAGTACTTC. Translation: CASSYVGAGPYEQYF.

The chain has TRBV18 and TRBJ2-3; D is unclear. The V end was cut by 2 bases, the J end by 2 bases, with 5 bases between. Germline V gene data show CDR1 as KGHSH and CDR2 as LQKENI. The CDR3 totals 13 residues. In DNA form, the CDR3 reads TGTGCCAGCTCACCAGGGTTCACAGATACGCAGTATTTT. This codes for CASSPGFTDTQYF.

The rearrangement links TRBV18 to TRBJ2-1; D is possibly TRBD2 (5 bases). This CDR3 contains 14 residues. Germline V gene data show CDR1 as KGHSH and CDR2 as LQKENI. V was cut by 0 bases and J by 9 bases, with 12 bases left in between. CDR3 protein: CASSPPSSRGEQFF. CDR3 sequence (DNA): TGTGCCAGCTCACCACCTAGCTCTCGGGGTGAGCAGTTCTTC.

This clone was counted a few times. The chain recombines TRBV27 with TRBJ2-7, with 9 bases identical to TRBD2. Germline V gene sequence: CDR1 MNHEY, CDR2 SMNVEV (reference sequence). This CDR3 is built from 14 residues. The V segment lost 8 bases and the J segment 3 bases; nucleotides outside the gene matches: 8. In DNA, the CDR3 is TGTGCCAGCTCAATGACTAGCGGATTCTACGAGCAGTACTTC. This sequence encodes CASSMTSGFYEQYF.

By share of the sample, this clone is medium-sized. This rearrangement joins TRBV6-1 to TRBJ2-1; TRBD2 matches 8 bases. The CDR3 is made up of 15 amino acids. V shed 7 bases, J shed 6 bases, and the junction held 11 bases outside the gene matches. Germline CDR1 reads MNHNS; CDR2 reads SASEGT. CDR3 in DNA: TGTGCCAGCAAAACCGCGGGAGGAACAGCCAATGAGCAGTTCTTC. Amino acid sequence: CASKTAGGTANEQFF.

The CDR3 reads CASSVGQWSTDTQYF. In DNA, the CDR3 is TGTGCCAGCAGTGTAGGACAGTGGAGCACAGATACGCAGTATTTT. The chain couples TRBV2 to TRBJ2-3; maybe TRBD1 (6 bases). CDR1 and CDR2 from the germline V gene are SNHLY and FYNNEI. The CDR3 runs to 15 residues. The V gene lost 4 bases and the J gene lost 0 bases, with 11 bases spanning the gap.

By share of the sample, this clone is medium-sized. The rearrangement uses TRBV21-1 and TRBJ1-2; the tabulated D call, TRBD1, remains unverified against the DNA. TRBV21-1 is given as a pseudogene. The CDR3 is made up of 12 amino acids. This chain's CDR3 is CASSKTNYGYTF. The CDR3 region has the DNA TGTGCCAGCAGCAAAACAAACTATGGCTACACCTTC.

A note on this clone: One end of the junction fails to match germline, which may point to a read error. The chain has TRBV5-1 and TRBJ1-1; D is possibly TRBD1 (5 bases). Germline V lookup: CDR1 SGHRS, CDR2 YFSETQ. This CDR3 is 13 amino acids long. CDR3 residues: CASSLWGGTEAFF. CDR3 nucleotides: TGTGCCAGCAGCTTGTGGGGGGGCACTGAAGCTTTCTTT.